This T cell receptor beta chain was profiled in a study of blood T cell repertoires in COVID-19. Trimming removed 4 bases at V and 4 bases at J, with 15 bases between. Germline V CDR1 and CDR2: SGHNT, YYREEE (reference sequence). CDR3 length equals 16 residues. The method was immunoSEQ multiplex PCR; TCRdb's version includes in-frame clones alone and lacks a portion of them. The sample holds about 250,000 clones; over 75% are singletons and the top ten take 2% to 2.5%. The sample comprised peripheral blood. The rearrangement joins TRBV5-4 to TRBJ2-6; D might be TRBD1 (5 bases). This receptor was obtained from a woman between 40 and 55 years old who had recovered from COVID-19. Here the CDR3 DNA reads TGTGCCAGCAGCCGGAGACAGATCCCAGGGGCCAACGTCCTGACTTTC. The encoded protein is CASSRRQIPGANVLTF. Drawing the rest from reference TRBV5-4 and TRBJ2-6, the complete variable domain is ETGVTQSPTHLIKTRGQQVTLRCSSQSGHNTVSWYQQALGQGPQFIFQYYREEENGRGNFPPRFSGLQFPNYSSELNVNALELDDSALYLCASSRRQIPGANVLTFGAGSRLTVL.